This TCR beta chain was recorded in a study of cytomegalovirus exposure and HLA in healthy donors (dated by TCRdb to about 2017). For the study in its entirety: In an earlier analysis of some 550 of the donors, 250 to 350 Gb of sequence data and 95 million to 130 million unique TCR beta sequences from about 190 million T cells were reported. Every discovery cohort repertoire had been produced on one sequencing platform. The study combined high-throughput TCR immunosequencing, statistical association of individual TCRs with disease status, and machine learning to predict cytomegalovirus infection status. Of the 300 to 500 genotyped donors, 75% to 85% were placed in the genetic ancestry cluster associated with self-reported Caucasian donors. Using immunosequencing, the study profiled T cell repertoires from fewer than 700 subjects and related those repertoires to cytomegalovirus serostatus. A later genetic analysis used genome-wide SNP genotypes for about 55% of the 666 donors, treating that subset as a discovery cohort. Approximately 300 gigabases of sequencing data and about 92 million unique TCR sequences made up an early release that covered 640 HLA-typed donors. Alongside the repertoire data, information on donor age, sex, ethnicity and CMV serostatus was compiled. Rather than drawing on any new phenotypic data, the later analysis identified candidate immune exposures from TCR beta sequences and the way those sequences occurred across donors. The study aimed to test whether cataloging public T cell receptors could reveal signatures of past pathogen exposure. HLA typing covered class I and class II loci at four-digit resolution. In addition to the first cohort of 666 subjects, a separate validation cohort of 100 to 150 different subjects was used. About 5 DR-DQ haplotypes were handled as single units for association and clustering, since linkage in the cohort was strong. Among around 400 genotyped donors of the cohort, an average of 235,054 unique TCR beta nucleotide sequences were sequenced per donor, around 20% of them non-productive. In an earlier analysis of 587 of the donors, high-throughput TCR beta sequencing was used to judge whether each TCR beta V gene segment behaved as functional or pseudogenic. Typing coverage differed by locus: A, B, C, DRB1 and DQB1 were typed in roughly 620-640 donors, DQA1 in 522, DPA1 in approximately 610, and DPB1 in just under 480. A later analysis re-examined previously published TCR beta repertoires from 610 or so donors and added high-resolution HLA genotyping to investigate patterns of TCR occurrence. The study at large found these results: At a false discovery rate of 0.05, a later analysis linked roughly 17,000 TCR beta sequences to specific HLA alleles. In a later analysis, most CMV-associated TCR beta chains were found to appear HLA-restricted, with HLA associations seemingly driven largely by CMV exposure. In vitro tests confirmed that three of the cytomegalovirus-associated TCR beta chains recognize cytomegalovirus antigens. A further reported finding was that TCR beta sequences accurately predicted the HLA-A and HLA-B alleles for most subjects in the first cohort. Only TCR beta chains were sequenced in this cohort, and the absence of alpha or paired-chain data limited detectable features. The earlier analysis of approximately 590 of the donors excluded approximately 17 rarely observed V segments, including chromosome 9 orphons, because counts were too low. A later analysis found that TCR association rates varied across HLA loci, with DRB1 alleles showing the most associated TCRs and HLA-C alleles the fewest. The classifier was reported to diagnose cytomegalovirus status with high specificity and sensitivity in both the original and validation cohorts. According to a later genetic analysis, donors in an Asian-associated ancestry cluster had fewer N-insertions in productive TCRs than the approximately 700-donor mean. According to a later analysis, parvovirus B19, influenza, CMV and Epstein-Barr virus appeared linked to several top co-occurrence clusters. When HLA alleles, especially DR and DQ, strongly co-occurred, TCR associations were difficult to assign to individual alleles. According to the authors, the approach could potentially be generalized to other disease states and immunological phenotypes. Correlated functional status among segregating V segments might be attributable to linkage disequilibrium, but an unknown experimental factor could not be ruled out. Compared with equally common non-associated chains, HLA-associated TCR beta chains in a later analysis were more clonally expanded and had lower generation probabilities. Some IMGT-functional V segments, including TRBV6-2 and TRBV6-3, could not be told apart with the 87-base-pair reads, so those segments were excluded. Because HLA typing was missing for some donors at each locus, association tests included only the typed subset. A group of highly shared sequence variants was considered likely to be a technical artifact of the sequencing pipeline. For the cohort, immune exposure information was limited to CMV serostatus. Most TCR sequences were seen in very few donors, while some public TCRs were found in many individuals. An association between a missense DCLRE1C variant and V-gene and J-gene trimming of TCR beta chains was found in a later genetic analysis and replicated in an independent cohort. In the study, around 150 TCR beta chains were listed as associated with cytomegalovirus. Sequencing depth was assumed to be roughly uniform across donors in the presence/absence analyses, though that assumption may not hold. An earlier analysis of roughly 570 of the donors showed that most TCR beta V segments appeared in productive rearrangements either about 90% or about 30% of the time, which broadly matched IMGT annotations.

The cohort was made up of 500 to 800 healthy bone marrow donors. At the time of sampling, every cohort member was nominally healthy, though immune exposures that went unrecorded were likely present. The donor tested CMV seronegative, placing the donor among the 350 to 400 seronegative members of the cohort. A peripheral blood sample was provided by each donor, and peripheral blood mononuclear cells were used for TCR beta sequencing. The Qiagen DNeasy Blood Extraction Kit was used to extract genomic DNA from the blood cell samples. Libraries were prepared through the immunoSEQ multiplex PCR assay. The multiplex PCR relied on a mix of 60 forward primers for TCR Vbeta segments and 13 reverse primers for TCR Jbeta segments. Amplification of the CDR3 region of rearranged TCR beta genes was performed with a multiplex PCR assay on genomic DNA. Amplified TCR beta libraries were sequenced as 87-base-pair reads on the Illumina HiSeq System. The original pipeline was this. A later analysis counted some 74 million unique TCR beta chains across the roughly 700 repertoires, and approximately 11 million of these chains were shared by at least two donors. To remove PCR and sequencing errors, raw reads were error-corrected and collapsed into unique sequences using a nearest-neighbor algorithm that merged closely related sequences. CDR3 sequences were aligned to IMGT reference sequences to assign V, D and J gene segments. Each retained sequence needed at least a six-nucleotide match to both a V gene segment and a J gene segment. A rearrangement was called productive if the CDR3 had no stop codons and remained in frame with V and J, and every other rearrangement was called non-productive. CDR3 was defined by IMGT convention, running from the second conserved V-encoded cysteine to the conserved J-encoded phenylalanine. In an earlier analysis of roughly 580 of the donors, sequences lacking an unambiguous match to a single V gene segment were excluded. An earlier analysis of fewer than 650 of the donors classified V segments as functional when productive rearrangements were above 56.7% and as segregating when the standard deviation between donors was above 5%. A statistical classification framework was developed to diagnose cytomegalovirus status using the catalog of TCR beta chain sequences. A later analysis assigned V and J genes by comparing TCR nucleotide sequences with IMGT/GENE-DB human TR gene sequences. The TCRdist pipeline was used in a later analysis to assign CDR3 sequences and most-parsimonious VDJ recombination scenarios. In a later analysis, each TCR beta chain was defined by its CDR3 amino acid sequence together with its V-gene family, and reads without a unique V-gene family were excluded. As a way to deal with suspected cross-contamination and a sequencing artifact, a later analysis dropped 450 to 600 nucleotide sequences that were highly shared and had low generation probability. In a later analysis, a clonal expansion index was calculated for each public chain from normalized within-repertoire ranks of inferred template counts. A later analysis computed generation probabilities with a VDJ recombination model fitted to out-of-frame rearrangements, and checked the results against IGoR. Hypergeometric tests were used in a later analysis to score TCR-TCR, TCR-HLA and TCR-CMV co-occurrence, with a repertoire-size bias correction applied to the TCR pairs. False discovery rates were estimated in a later analysis by permuting HLA or CMV assignments 20 times. In a later analysis, co-occurring TCRs were grouped with DBSCAN, and TCRdist sequence similarity was added when clustering was performed within HLA-allele-positive subsets. Co-occurrence clustering excluded repertoires with fewer than 30,000 or more than 120,000 public chains, plus five with anomalous nucleotide sharing. What TCRdb holds here is the immuneACCESS table cut down to in-frame rearrangements. Part of the clones is not present; checked against another copy, under half of the missing clones reflect an unresolved V gene, and the others are unexplained. V and J calls and clone size follow that table, whereas D and trimming were derived from the DNA. This sample holds fewer than 120,000 clones; about three quarters were observed only once. Clones ranked in the top ten supply approximately 1.3% of the sample.

Turning to this clone: Its antigen has not been determined. Per-base quality was not reported, and no clone a single base away is much larger than it.

CDR1 and CDR2 are drawn from the germline V gene: MDHEN, SYDVKM. V has 11 bases trimmed and J has 5 bases trimmed; junction bases matching no gene number 12. Reading from cysteine to phenylalanine, the CDR3 counts 14 amino acids. Solely the CDR3 DNA is kept, with 42 bases framed from the first base. Sequencing used PBMCs. This TCR derives from a woman aged 25 to 39 in good health and CMV-seronegative. This chain is built from TRBV28 and TRBJ2-3; 8 of the junction bases match TRBD2. The DNA is as follows: TGTGCCTCAAAACGGGGGGGCACCATAGATACGCAGTATTTT. The encoded protein is CASKRGGTIDTQYF.